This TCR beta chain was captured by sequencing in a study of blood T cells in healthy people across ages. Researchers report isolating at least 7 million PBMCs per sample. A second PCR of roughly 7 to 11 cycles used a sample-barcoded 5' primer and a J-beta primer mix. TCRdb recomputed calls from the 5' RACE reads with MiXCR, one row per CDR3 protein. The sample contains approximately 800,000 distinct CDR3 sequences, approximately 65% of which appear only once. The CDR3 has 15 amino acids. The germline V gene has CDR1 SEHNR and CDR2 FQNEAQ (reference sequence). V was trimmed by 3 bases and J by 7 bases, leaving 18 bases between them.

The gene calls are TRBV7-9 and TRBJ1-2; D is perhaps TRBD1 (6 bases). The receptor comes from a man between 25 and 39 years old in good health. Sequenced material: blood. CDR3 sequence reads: CASSFHGQTPRGYTF. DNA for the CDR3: TGTGCCAGCAGCTTTCATGGACAGACTCCTCGTGGCTACACCTTC. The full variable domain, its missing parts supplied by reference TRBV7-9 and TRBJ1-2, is DTGVSQNPRHKITKRGQNVTFRCDPISEHNRLYWYRQTLGQGPEFLTYFQNEAQLEKSRLLSDRFSAERPKGSFSTLEIQRTEQGDSAMYLCASSFHGQTPRGYTFGSGTRLTVV.